The clone carrying this T cell receptor (beta chain) has a single count. The antigen is unknown. This entry belongs to a study of cytomegalovirus exposure and HLA in healthy donors. Regarding the study as a whole: Later work showed greater clonal expansion in HLA-associated TCR beta chains than in equally common others. An analysis was carried out later, and it reportedly showed fewer N-insertions in an Asian-associated ancestry cluster than the approximately 670-donor mean.

The PCR ran on 60 Vbeta and 13 Jbeta primers. Clones were sequenced by immunoSEQ multiplex PCR, and TCRdb holds only the in-frame ones, with some missing. The sample consists of about 160,000 clones, around 88% of them appearing once. The specimen sequenced was PBMCs. This receptor was obtained from a woman aged 25 to 39 in good health and CMV-seronegative.

CDR3 sequence: CASSLVPGGRGEQYF. For the CDR3, the DNA is TGCGCCAGCAGCTTGGTCCCGGGGGGCCGGGGCGAGCAGTACTTC. The V gene is TRBV5-1, the J gene TRBJ2-7; D might be TRBD2 (7 bases). The CDR3 runs to 15 residues. Between the trimmed V and J ends, which lost 0 bases and 6 bases, there was a span of 16 bases. Germline CDR1 is SGHRS and CDR2 is YFSETQ.